This TCR beta chain emerged from a study of blood T cell repertoires in COVID-19. About the study: Specimens from acute and convalescent COVID-19 originated in the United States, Italy and Spain. T cells, B-cell-depleted T cells, or PBMCs supplied cDNA or gDNA.

In the source study's methods: How many nucleated cells were present was estimated from reference gene primer amplification. Profiling relied on immunoSEQ multiplex PCR, and the TCRdb table lists in-frame clones only, not all of them. V and J calls and clone size are copied from that table; D and trimming were computed from the DNA. The sample has hundreds of thousands of clones, roughly 86% seen once. The CDR3 length is 16 residues. Germline V gene sequence: CDR1 MNHNS, CDR2 SASEGT. With V trimmed by 4 bases and J by 5 bases, 9 bases remained unmatched. The V gene is TRBV6-1, the J gene TRBJ2-5, with 11 bases that match TRBD2. Input material: peripheral blood. This TCR derives from a woman aged 55-69 years who had recovered from COVID-19. In DNA, the CDR3 is TGTGCCAGCAGTGCAACCGGGACTAGCGGATTGGAGACCCAGTACTTC. As protein: CASSATGTSGLETQYF.